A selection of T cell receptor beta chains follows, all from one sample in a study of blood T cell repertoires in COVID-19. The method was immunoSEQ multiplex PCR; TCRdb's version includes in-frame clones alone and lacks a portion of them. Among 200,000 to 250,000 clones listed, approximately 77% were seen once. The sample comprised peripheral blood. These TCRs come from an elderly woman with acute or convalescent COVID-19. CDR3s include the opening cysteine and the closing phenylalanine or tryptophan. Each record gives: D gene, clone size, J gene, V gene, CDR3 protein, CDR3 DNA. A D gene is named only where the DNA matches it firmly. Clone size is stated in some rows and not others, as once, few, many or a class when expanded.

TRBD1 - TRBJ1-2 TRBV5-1 CASSSGTDPYGYTF TGCGCCAGCAGCTCCGGGACAGATCCCTATGGCTACACCTTC
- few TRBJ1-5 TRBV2 CASSETGFGTNQPQHF TGTGCCAGCAGTGAAACAGGGTTTGGAACTAATCAGCCCCAGCATTTT
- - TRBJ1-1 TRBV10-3 CAISGSRGNTEAFF TGTGCCATCAGTGGATCCAGGGGGAACACTGAAGCTTTCTTT
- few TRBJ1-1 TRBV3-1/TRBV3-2 CASSTRGNTEAFF TGTGCCAGCAGCACTCGGGGGAACACTGAAGCTTTCTTT
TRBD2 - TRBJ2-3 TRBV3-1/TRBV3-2 CASSQGPREGQYF TGTGCCAGCAGCCAGGGACCCAGGGAGGGGCAGTATTTT
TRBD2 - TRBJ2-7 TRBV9 CASSVGGGGTSYEQYF TGTGCCAGCAGCGTAGGAGGCGGGGGAACCTCCTACGAGCAGTACTTC
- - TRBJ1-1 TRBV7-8 CASSLGGGTEAFF TGTGCCAGCAGCTTAGGGGGCGGCACTGAAGCTTTCTTT
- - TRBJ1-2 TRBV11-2 CASSPANYGYTF TGTGCCAGCAGCCCCGCGAACTATGGCTACACCTTC
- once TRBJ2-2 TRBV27 CASSPDRRVGELFF TGTGCCAGCAGCCCGGACCGGCGGGTCGGGGAGCTGTTTTTT
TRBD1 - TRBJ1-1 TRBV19 CASSVETGGDTEAFF TGTGCCAGTAGTGTGGAAACAGGGGGTGACACTGAAGCTTTCTTT
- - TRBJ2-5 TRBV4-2 CASSSGAVQETQYF TGTGCCAGCAGCTCAGGGGCGGTCCAAGAGACCCAGTACTTC
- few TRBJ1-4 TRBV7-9 CASSQGTPKANEKLFF TGTGCCAGCAGCCAAGGGACTCCTAAGGCGAATGAAAAACTGTTTTTT
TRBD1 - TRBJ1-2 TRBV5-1 CASSSGQGYYGYTF TGCGCCAGCAGCTCAGGACAGGGCTACTATGGCTACACCTTC
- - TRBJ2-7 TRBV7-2 CASSLALKNYEQYF TGTGCCAGCAGCTTAGCGCTAAAGAACTACGAGCAGTACTTC
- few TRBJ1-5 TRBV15 CATSRVGGGMDPQHF TGTGCCACCAGCAGAGTTGGGGGCGGCATGGATCCCCAGCATTTT
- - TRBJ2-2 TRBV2 CASRWTATNTGELFF TGTGCCAGCAGGTGGACAGCGACGAACACCGGGGAGCTGTTTTTT
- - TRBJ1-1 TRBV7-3 CASSSGVKTEAFF TGTGCCAGCAGCTCCGGGGTTAAAACTGAAGCTTTCTTT
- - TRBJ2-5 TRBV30 CAWSLGAGGKETQYF TGTGCCTGGAGTTTAGGGGCTGGGGGCAAAGAGACCCAGTACTTC
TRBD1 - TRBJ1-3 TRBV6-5 CASSLQGLGNTIYF TGTGCCAGCAGCTTACAGGGGCTAGGAAACACCATATATTTT
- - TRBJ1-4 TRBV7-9 CASSLWAQTSEKLFF TGTGCCAGCAGCTTGTGGGCCCAGACAAGTGAAAAACTGTTTTTT
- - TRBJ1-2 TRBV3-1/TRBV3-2 CASTPGPGNYGYTF TGTGCCAGCACCCCTGGTCCGGGTAACTATGGCTACACCTTC
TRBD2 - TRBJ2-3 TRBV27 CASRQAGDADTQYF TGTGCCAGCAGGCAAGCGGGAGACGCAGATACGCAGTATTTT
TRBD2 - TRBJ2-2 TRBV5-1 CASSRLAESTGELFF TGCGCCAGCAGCCGACTAGCGGAGAGCACCGGGGAGCTGTTTTTT
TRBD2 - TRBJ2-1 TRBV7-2 CASSPGLAGGPVKQFF TGTGCCAGCAGCCCCGGACTAGCGGGGGGACCTGTCAAGCAGTTCTTC
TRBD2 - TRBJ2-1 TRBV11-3 CASSLAGLAGVNEQFF TGTGCCAGCAGCTTAGCGGGACTAGCGGGGGTCAATGAGCAGTTCTTC
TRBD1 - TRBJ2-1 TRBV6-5 CASRKTGGDLNEQFF TGTGCCAGCAGGAAGACAGGGGGCGACCTCAATGAGCAGTTCTTC
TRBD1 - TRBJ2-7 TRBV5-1 CASSGWTGTYEQYF TGCGCCAGCAGCGGGTGGACAGGGACCTACGAGCAGTACTTC
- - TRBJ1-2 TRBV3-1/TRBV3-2 CASSRSERYGYTF TGTGCCAGCAGCCGGAGCGAGCGATATGGCTACACCTTC
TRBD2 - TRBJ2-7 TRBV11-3 CASSLVGGTTYEQYF TGTGCCAGCAGCTTAGTGGGCGGGACTACCTACGAGCAGTACTTC
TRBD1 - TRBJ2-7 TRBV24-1 CATSDSEGTGVQQYF TGTGCCACCAGTGATTCCGAAGGGACAGGCGTTCAGCAGTACTTC
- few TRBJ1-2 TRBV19 CASSMVYRTDYGYTF TGTGCCAGTAGTATGGTATATCGGACAGATTATGGCTACACCTTC
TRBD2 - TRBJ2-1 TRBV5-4 CASRFDLEGAGGRENEQFF TGTGCCAGCAGATTTGACTTGGAGGGAGCGGGGGGCCGAGAGAATGAGCAGTTCTTC
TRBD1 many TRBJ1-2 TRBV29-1 CSVERRDSGYGYTF TGCAGCGTTGAACGACGGGACAGTGGGTATGGCTACACCTTC
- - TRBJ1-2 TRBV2 CASSELAGNYGYTF TGTGCCAGCAGTGAGTTAGCAGGGAACTATGGCTACACCTTC
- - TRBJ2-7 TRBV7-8 CASSTYPVSYEQYF TGTGCCAGCAGCACCTACCCGGTGAGCTACGAGCAGTACTTC
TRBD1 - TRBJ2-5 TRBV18 CASSPQGGAETQYF TGTGCCAGCTCACCACAAGGGGGCGCGGAGACCCAGTACTTC
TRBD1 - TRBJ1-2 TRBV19 CASSSDRGLGYGYTF TGTGCCAGTAGTAGCGACAGGGGGCTCGGCTATGGCTACACCTTC
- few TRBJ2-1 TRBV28 CASSLGTPSYNEQFF TGTGCCAGCAGTTTAGGGACACCATCCTACAATGAGCAGTTCTTC
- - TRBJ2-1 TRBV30 CAWRLSRAWDYNEQFF TGTGCCTGGAGGCTCAGCAGGGCTTGGGATTACAATGAGCAGTTCTTC
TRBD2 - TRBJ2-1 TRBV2 CASSEAHFLAVSYNEQFF TGTGCCAGCAGTGAAGCCCATTTCCTAGCGGTGTCCTACAATGAGCAGTTCTTC
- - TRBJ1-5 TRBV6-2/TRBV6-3 CASSYSASDQPQHF TGTGCCAGCAGTTACTCGGCCTCAGATCAGCCCCAGCATTTT
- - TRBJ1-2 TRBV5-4 CASSSTRSGGLDGYTF TGTGCCAGCAGCAGTACAAGGTCGGGGGGTCTCGATGGCTACACCTTC
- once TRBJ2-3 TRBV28 CASSLSYSLYTDTQYF TGTGCCAGCAGTTTATCCTATTCCCTTTACACAGATACGCAGTATTTT
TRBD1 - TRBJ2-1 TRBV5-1 CASSFLGTGGSEQFF TGCGCCAGCAGCTTCCTAGGGACAGGGGGAAGTGAGCAGTTCTTC
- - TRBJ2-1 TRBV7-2 CASSLRYSIFGEQFF TGTGCCAGCAGCTTAAGGTACAGTATTTTTGGTGAGCAGTTCTTC
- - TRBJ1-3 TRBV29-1 CSVGESGGPSSGNTIYF TGCAGCGTGGGTGAATCGGGGGGCCCCAGCTCTGGAAACACCATATATTTT
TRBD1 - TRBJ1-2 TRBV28 CASSSRGQGRNYGYTF TGTGCCAGCAGTTCGAGAGGACAGGGGCGGAACTATGGCTACACCTTC
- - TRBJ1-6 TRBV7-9 CASSLGAVNSPLHF TGTGCCAGCAGCTTAGGGGCAGTCAATTCACCCCTCCACTTT
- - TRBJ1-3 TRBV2 CASSEWGGTGNTIYF TGTGCCAGCAGTGAATGGGGAGGGACTGGAAACACCATATATTTT
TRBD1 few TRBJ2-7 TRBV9 CASSRLKGTGDYEQYF TGTGCCAGCAGCCGACTAAAGGGGACAGGTGACTACGAGCAGTACTTC